This T cell receptor (beta chain) came from a study of shared clonotypes between healthy human individuals. Looking at the study overall: The donor pool was made up of two women and three men aged 18 to 49. Study results and limitations: The naive CD4 repertoires of four donors were compared, and around 5% of clonotypes were shared. Blood was the only sampled material, and tissue repertoires likely differ.

With regard to this clone: Its target is unknown.

In the original analysis: In the immunoSEQ data, sequences were junction-only and lacked quality scores, so filtering differed. Sequenced by immunoSEQ multiplex PCR; TCRdb stores in-frame clones only, minus some. That table supplies the V and J calls and clone size; D and trimming were determined from the DNA. This table holds some 690,000 clones, 90% found once. The CDR3 loop spans 14 amino acids. With 4 bases removed from V and 0 bases from J, the gap between germline ends came to 9 bases. Germline loops: CDR1 MDHEN, CDR2 SYDVKM. The clonotype was recovered from a man aged 18 to 30 in good health. Some clones in this sample may be carry-over from other donors' samples. V and J are TRBV28 and TRBJ2-5; D remains unclear. The sequenced sample was memory CD8+ T cells from PBMCs. Subset denoted: CD45RO+ cells pooled with CCR7-negative TemRA cells. The CDR3 reads CASSSRTDQETQYF. CDR3 sequence (DNA): TGTGCCAGCAGTTCCCGGACGGACCAAGAGACCCAGTACTTC. Combining the CDR3 with reference TRBV28 and TRBJ2-5 gives the whole variable domain DVKVTQSSRYLVKRTGEKVFLECVQDMDHENMFWYRQDPGLGLRLIYFSYDVKMKEKGDIPEGYSVSREKKERFSLILESASTNQTSMYLCASSSRTDQETQYFGPGTRLLVL.